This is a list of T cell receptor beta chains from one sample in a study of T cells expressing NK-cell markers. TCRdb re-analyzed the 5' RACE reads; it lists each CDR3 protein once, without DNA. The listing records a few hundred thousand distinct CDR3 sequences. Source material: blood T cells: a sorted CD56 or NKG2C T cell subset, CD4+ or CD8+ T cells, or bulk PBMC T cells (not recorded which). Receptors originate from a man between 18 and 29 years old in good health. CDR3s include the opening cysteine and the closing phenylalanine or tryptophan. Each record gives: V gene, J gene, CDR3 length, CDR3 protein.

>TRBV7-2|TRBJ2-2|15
CASSVLQGAGGELFF
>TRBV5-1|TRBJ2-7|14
CASSGGTSTSEQYF
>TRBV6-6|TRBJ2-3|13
CASSQAPGDTQYF
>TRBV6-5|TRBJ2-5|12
CASTPNGETQYF
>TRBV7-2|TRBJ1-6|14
CASSLEGTASPLHF
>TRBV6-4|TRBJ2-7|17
CASSDSLINRHGYEQYF
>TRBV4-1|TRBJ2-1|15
CASSQGTNSYNEQFF
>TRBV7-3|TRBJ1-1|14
CASSPTGSDTEAFF
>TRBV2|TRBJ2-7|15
CASSFRSHAGYEQYF
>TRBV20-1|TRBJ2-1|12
CSASDIDKGQFF
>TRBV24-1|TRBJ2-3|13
CATSDLRPDTQYF
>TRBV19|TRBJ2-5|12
CASSIAGGAQYF
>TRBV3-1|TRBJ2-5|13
CASSQVERKTQYF
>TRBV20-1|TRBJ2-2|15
CSARDRGAGAGELFF
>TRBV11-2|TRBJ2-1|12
CASSGRGPEQFF
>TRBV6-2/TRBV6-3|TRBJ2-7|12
CACTGTTVEQYF
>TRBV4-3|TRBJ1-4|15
CASRASDAGFEKLFF
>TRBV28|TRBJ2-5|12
CASSATRETQYF
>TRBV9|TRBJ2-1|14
CASSERDRFNEQFF
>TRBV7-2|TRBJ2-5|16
CASSLGGGSLMETQYF
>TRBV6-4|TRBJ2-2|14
CASGTGGSTGELFF
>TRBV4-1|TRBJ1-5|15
CASSHRTGGNQPQHF